The rows below give T cell receptor beta chains drawn from one sample of a study of shared clonotypes between healthy human individuals. Some clones are missing from TCRdb's copy, which holds only in-frame ones; the method was immunoSEQ multiplex PCR. Among under 850,000 clones listed, approximately 72% were seen once. The source material was memory CD4+ T cells sorted from blood. The receptors were gathered from a woman in her 30s in good health. Both conserved end residues are part of each CDR3.

V: TRBV19; J: TRBJ2-7; CDR3: CASSISGLAKTYEQYF
V: TRBV7-9; J: TRBJ2-4; CDR3: CASGYVKNIQYF
V: TRBV19; J: TRBJ2-1; CDR3: CASSIGQGVYNEQFF
V: TRBV9; J: TRBJ1-2; CDR3: CASSAEEGMLYGYTF
V: TRBV5-1; J: TRBJ2-5; CDR3: CASSLYSGVEETQYF
V: TRBV7-7; J: TRBJ2-5; CDR3: CASSLAGQKETQYF
V: TRBV6-1; J: TRBJ2-3; CDR3: CASSEVTAIGGLGISDTQYF
V: TRBV13; J: TRBJ2-7; CDR3: CASSTRVYSEYEQYF
V: TRBV28; J: TRBJ1-4; CDR3: CASSLEGWLFF
V: TRBV28; J: TRBJ2-6; CDR3: CASSPPDLRANVLTF
V: TRBV11-2; J: TRBJ2-5; CDR3: CASSPGLAGGPAETQYF
V: TRBV29-1; J: TRBJ2-3; CDR3: CSFTRLVHDDTQYF
V: TRBV27; J: TRBJ2-1; CDR3: CASSLSGFYNEQFF
V: TRBV19; J: TRBJ1-5; CDR3: CASTVGQSNQPQHF
V: TRBV5-1; J: TRBJ1-4; CDR3: CASTGGHNEKLFF
V: TRBV5-1; J: TRBJ1-1; CDR3: CASSPDSVNTEAFF
V: TRBV18; J: TRBJ2-2; CDR3: CATEAGQIMTGELFF
V: TRBV28; J: TRBJ2-7; CDR3: CASSFIGSRSEQYF
V: TRBV27; J: TRBJ2-7; CDR3: CASTNPMGHEQYF
V: TRBV7-9; J: TRBJ2-1; CDR3: CASSSVPGTASYNEQFF
V: TRBV28; J: TRBJ1-1; CDR3: CASRTPDREVTEAFF
V: TRBV18; J: TRBJ2-1; CDR3: CASSPRKTGSYNEQFF
V: TRBV14; J: TRBJ2-2; CDR3: CASSQSGRGRKTGELFF
V: TRBV2; J: TRBJ2-7; CDR3: CAGTGGYEQYF
V: TRBV18; J: TRBJ1-2; CDR3: CASSYGQSNYGYTF
V: TRBV5-6; J: TRBJ2-7; CDR3: CASSFRTSGTYEQYF
V: TRBV7-3; J: TRBJ2-1; CDR3: CASSSGGGNEQFF
V: TRBV29-1; J: TRBJ2-7; CDR3: CSVDSGTGNYEQYF
V: TRBV5-1; J: TRBJ2-3; CDR3: CASSSNPQTPTDTQYF
V: TRBV28; J: TRBJ1-4; CDR3: CASSTGTAGEKLFF
V: TRBV11-2; J: TRBJ2-1; CDR3: CASSVGGGDNEQFF
V: TRBV19; J: TRBJ2-1; CDR3: CASSIGRELANEQFF
V: TRBV5-1; J: TRBJ1-5; CDR3: CASSVDRASNQPQHF
V: TRBV6-5; J: TRBJ1-2; CDR3: CASSYGREISGYTF
V: TRBV6-6; J: TRBJ2-3; CDR3: CASSAQGGTDTQYF